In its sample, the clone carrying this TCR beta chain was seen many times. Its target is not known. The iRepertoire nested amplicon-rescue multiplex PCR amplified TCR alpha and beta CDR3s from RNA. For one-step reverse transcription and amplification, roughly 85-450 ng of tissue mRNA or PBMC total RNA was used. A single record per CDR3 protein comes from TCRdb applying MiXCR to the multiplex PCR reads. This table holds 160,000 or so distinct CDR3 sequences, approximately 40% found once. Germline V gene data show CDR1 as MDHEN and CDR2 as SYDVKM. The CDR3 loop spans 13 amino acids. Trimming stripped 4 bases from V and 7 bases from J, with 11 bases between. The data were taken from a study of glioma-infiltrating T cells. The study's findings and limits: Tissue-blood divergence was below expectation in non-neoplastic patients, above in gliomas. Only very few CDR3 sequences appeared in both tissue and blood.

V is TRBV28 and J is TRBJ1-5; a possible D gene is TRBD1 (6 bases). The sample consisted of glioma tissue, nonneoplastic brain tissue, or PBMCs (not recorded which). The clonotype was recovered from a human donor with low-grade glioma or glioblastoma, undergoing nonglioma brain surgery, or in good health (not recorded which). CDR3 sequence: CASSSPGVQPQHF. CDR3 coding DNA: TGTGCCAGCAGTTCCCCAGGGGTACAGCCCCAGCATTTT.